Given below is one T cell receptor (beta chain) in context. Antigen specificity is unknown. This sample stems from a study of T cell repertoires in cytomegalovirus infection. Study summary: In public TCR beta signatures, there were indications of both CMV infection and matching HLA type. General study findings and limits: Totalled public TCR beta family frequency picked out people who carried CMV plus the relevant HLA. Dominating the ex vivo response were HLA-C-restricted CMV-specific TCR beta clonotypes.

TCRdb ran MiXCR on the reads and lists one entry per CDR3 protein. The sample has hundreds of thousands of distinct CDR3 sequences, approximately 24% seen once. This CDR3 region has 13 residues. Trimming cost V 6 bases and J 7 bases, with 12 bases left between them. From germline, CDR1 is SEHNR and CDR2 FQNEAQ (reference sequence). The receptor was derived from a human donor in good health (CMV status not recorded). Some clones in this sample may be carry-over from other donors' samples. The rearrangement joins TRBV7-9 to TRBJ2-2; possibly TRBD1 for D (6 bases). Sequencing was performed on CD8+ T cells from PBMCs. The CDR3 bases are TGTGCCAGCAGTTTACAGGGTGACGGGGAGCTGTTTTTT. This gives the protein CASSLQGDGELFF. Full variable domain (rest looked up from reference TRBV7-9 and TRBJ2-2): DTGVSQNPRHKITKRGQNVTFRCDPISEHNRLYWYRQTLGQGPEFLTYFQNEAQLEKSRLLSDRFSAERPKGSFSTLEIQRTEQGDSAMYLCASSLQGDGELFFGEGSRLTVL.